The rows below give T cell receptor beta chains drawn from one sample of a study of naive and memory T cell subsets. Each CDR3 protein gets one entry after TCRdb re-called the UMI-ligation and nested PCR reads with MiXCR. The data show some 30,000 distinct CDR3 sequences, 15% to 20% seen once. Material for sequencing was effector memory CD4+ T cells from blood. These receptor sequences come from a human donor in good health. Each CDR3 is given with its conserved first and last residue. Each record gives: clone size, D gene, V gene, J gene, CDR3 DNA, CDR3 protein. D genes are given only for firm matches. Clone size appears in some rows only: once, few, many, or a class for an expanded clone.

.	TRBD2	TRBV3-1	TRBJ2-1	TGTGCCAGCAGCCAAGGTTGGCCTAGCGGGTCGTACAATGAGCAGTTCTTC	CASSQGWPSGSYNEQFF
medium-sized	TRBD1	TRBV7-8	TRBJ1-1	TGTGCCAGCAGCATCGGACAGGGGGCAACTGAAGCTTTCTTT	CASSIGQGATEAFF
.	.	TRBV20-1	TRBJ2-7	TGCAGTGCTAGAGAGTTCCCCGTTCGCGAGCAGTACTTC	CSAREFPVREQYF
.	.	TRBV7-6	TRBJ2-3	TGTGCCAGCAGCTTGGTAGTGTGGCCCCTGGGAGATACGCAGTATTTT	CASSLVVWPLGDTQYF
few	TRBD1	TRBV18	TRBJ2-3	TGTGCCAGCTCACCACAAGGGGGCCCGACAGATACGCAGTATTTT	CASSPQGGPTDTQYF
.	.	TRBV3-1	TRBJ1-2	TGTGCCAGCACCGGGAACTATGGCTACACCTTC	CASTGNYGYTF
.	TRBD2	TRBV30	TRBJ2-1	TGTGCCTGGAGTCGGGGACTAAGCTCCTACAATGAGCAGTTCTTC	CAWSRGLSSYNEQFF
few	.	TRBV19	TRBJ2-3	TGTGCCAGCGTCGGAACAGGACTCCAAACAGATACGCAGTATTTT	CASVGTGLQTDTQYF
few	.	TRBV20-1	TRBJ1-5	TGCAGTGCTAACCAGGGAAGCAATCAGCCCCAGCATTTT	CSANQGSNQPQHF
medium-sized	.	TRBV12-3/TRBV12-4	TRBJ2-1	TGTGCCAGCAGCCGCTCTGACAATGAGCAGTTCTTC	CASSRSDNEQFF
.	.	TRBV5-1	TRBJ1-4	TGCGCCAGCAGCTCCAGAACAGGGTCGTCCGCTGAAAAACTGTTTTTT	CASSSRTGSSAEKLFF
.	.	TRBV6-5	TRBJ1-1	TGTGCCAGCAGTTACAACGGGCGGGAAGCTTTCTTT	CASSYNGREAFF
few	TRBD1	TRBV24-1	TRBJ1-2	TGTGCCACCAGTGGAGGGGACAGCTACTATGGCTACACCTTC	CATSGGDSYYGYTF
few	.	TRBV6-5	TRBJ1-6	TGTGCCAGCAGTTACTACAGACCGAACTCCTATAATTCACCCCTCCACTTT	CASSYYRPNSYNSPLHF
many	.	TRBV6-5	TRBJ1-1	TGTGCCAGCACCCCCATAGGGAGGGGAGAAGCTTTCTTT	CASTPIGRGEAFF
few	TRBD2	TRBV3-1	TRBJ2-7	TGTGCCAGCAGCCGTGGGAGCGGGACTAGCGGGCCGGCCTACGAGCAGTACTTC	CASSRGSGTSGPAYEQYF
many	TRBD1	TRBV18	TRBJ1-5	TGTGCCAGCTCGATGAGAGGACAGGGTGGTCAGCCCCAGCATTTT	CASSMRGQGGQPQHF
many	.	TRBV7-9	TRBJ2-3	TGTGCCAGCAGCTTAGGGGGTGCGGGGACTCCGAGCACAGATACGCAGTATTTT	CASSLGGAGTPSTDTQYF
few	.	TRBV20-1	TRBJ2-7	TGCAGTGCTAGGCGACTTCCCTACGAGCAGTACTTC	CSARRLPYEQYF
few	TRBD1	TRBV25-1	TRBJ1-1	TGTGCCAGCAGTAAGTCGACAGGGTGGATTGAAGCTTTCTTT	CASSKSTGWIEAFF
medium-sized	.	TRBV20-1	TRBJ1-2	TGCAGTGCTAGGAGGCAGGGAAGCTATGGCTACACCTTC	CSARRQGSYGYTF
few	.	TRBV20-1	TRBJ1-2	TGCAGTGCTAGCCAGAACTATGGCTACACCTTC	CSASQNYGYTF
.	.	TRBV27	TRBJ2-2	TGTGCCAGCAGCATCCCGGGAGCCGGGGAGCTGTTTTTT	CASSIPGAGELFF
few	.	TRBV6-6	TRBJ1-1	TGTGCCAGCAGTCTTGCGTGGACTATCGCTGAAGCTTTCTTT	CASSLAWTIAEAFF
many	.	TRBV7-6	TRBJ2-2	TGTGCCAGCAGCTTAGCGGACACCGGGGAGCTGTTTTTT	CASSLADTGELFF
few	.	TRBV25-1	TRBJ1-5	TGTGCCAGCAGTGAGGGCGGATTAAACAATCAGCCCCAGCATTTT	CASSEGGLNNQPQHF
.	TRBD2	TRBV28	TRBJ2-7	TGTGCCAGCAGTCCTGCGGCGGCGGGAGGGCCGGGCGAGCAGTACTTC	CASSPAAAGGPGEQYF
many	.	TRBV24-1	TRBJ1-5	TGTGCCACCAGTGAAGGGTCTCAGCCCCAGCATTTT	CATSEGSQPQHF
few	TRBD1	TRBV6-2/TRBV6-3	TRBJ1-5	TGTGCCAGCAGTACAACCAACGGGACAGGGTCACGCCAGCCCCAGCATTTT	CASSTTNGTGSRQPQHF
.	.	TRBV18	TRBJ2-5	TGTGCCAGCTCACCACGAAGGGAAAGAGGGTCTGAGACCCAGTACTTC	CASSPRRERGSETQYF
.	.	TRBV14	TRBJ2-3	TGTGCCAGCAGCCCAGGACTAACCCGCACAGATACGCAGTATTTT	CASSPGLTRTDTQYF
few	.	TRBV28	TRBJ1-5	TGTGCCAGCAGTTTACGATTCAGGGCGGGACTACAGCCCCAGCATTTT	CASSLRFRAGLQPQHF
many	.	TRBV2	TRBJ1-5	TGTGCCAGCAGTGAAGCGGGAAGGGGATTCGGGACCCAGCATTTT	CASSEAGRGFGTQHF
.	.	TRBV4-2	TRBJ1-2	TGTGCCAGCAGCCAAGTTAGTCGGTCGAACTATGGCTACACCTTC	CASSQVSRSNYGYTF
.	.	TRBV6-2/TRBV6-3	TRBJ1-3	TGTGCCAGCAGAATGACAGGCAACTCTGGAAACACCATATATTTT	CASRMTGNSGNTIYF
.	TRBD1	TRBV7-8	TRBJ1-1	TGTGCCAGCAGCTTAGGGGGACAGTTTGAAGCTTTCTTT	CASSLGGQFEAFF
.	.	TRBV28	TRBJ2-2	TGTGCCAGCACCGAGACGACGAACACCGGGGAGCTGTTTTTT	CASTETTNTGELFF
few	.	TRBV28	TRBJ2-2	TGTGCCAGCAGTTTAGGTATCGGGGAGCTGTTTTTT	CASSLGIGELFF
medium-sized	.	TRBV29-1	TRBJ2-1	TGCAGCGTTCGCAGTGGGGCAGGGCAGGATGAGCAGTTCTTC	CSVRSGAGQDEQFF
few	.	TRBV20-1	TRBJ2-1	TGCAGTGCTAGAAGGTACAATGAGCAGTTCTTC	CSARRYNEQFF
few	.	TRBV20-1	TRBJ1-2	TGCAGTGCCGGGGACTTCAGTGGCTACACCTTC	CSAGDFSGYTF
.	TRBD1	TRBV6-5	TRBJ1-4	TGTGCCAGCAGTTATAGGAGGGGGCCGACTGAAAAACTGTTTTTT	CASSYRRGPTEKLFF
.	TRBD1	TRBV20-1	TRBJ2-2	TGCAGTGCCCGGAGACAGGGGGGAACCGGGGAGCTGTTTTTT	CSARRQGGTGELFF
.	.	TRBV5-1	TRBJ2-3	TGCGCCAGCAGCTGGCCCCGAGGGGACGGCACAGATACGCAGTATTTT	CASSWPRGDGTDTQYF
few	.	TRBV6-5	TRBJ2-1	TGTGCCAGCAGGAACGCCGGGACTGGCGTTTACAATGAGCAGTTCTTC	CASRNAGTGVYNEQFF
.	TRBD1	TRBV2	TRBJ2-1	TGTGCCAGCAGGAGGAACTATCTTCGGGACAGGGTAACCTACAATGAGCAGTTCTTC	CASRRNYLRDRVTYNEQFF
few	.	TRBV5-1	TRBJ2-7	TGCGCCAGCAGCTTGGAAGGCCGCCGGGCTCTTAGCCGTACCTACGAGCAGTACTTC	CASSLEGRRALSRTYEQYF
.	TRBD2	TRBV10-3	TRBJ2-1	TGTGCCACCGGGACTAGCGGGAGGGTTTTCTACAATGAGCAGTTCTTC	CATGTSGRVFYNEQFF
many	TRBD1	TRBV6-2/TRBV6-3	TRBJ2-7	TGTGCCAGCGGAGAAAACAGGGGGCGCGTCTACGAGCAGTACTTC	CASGENRGRVYEQYF
few	TRBD2	TRBV11-3	TRBJ2-7	TGTGCCAGCAGCCCCGGACTAGCGGGAAACGAGCAGTACTTC	CASSPGLAGNEQYF
once	TRBD1	TRBV20-1	TRBJ1-1	TGCAGTGCGCCTCGACAGGGAAACACTGAAGCTTTCTTT	CSAPRQGNTEAFF
few	TRBD2	TRBV20-1	TRBJ2-1	TGCAGTGCGCCCCCGGGACTAGCGGTATTCAGCTCCTACAATGAGCAGTTCTTC	CSAPPGLAVFSSYNEQFF
medium-sized	TRBD1	TRBV6-1	TRBJ1-1	TGTGCCAGCAGTGCGACAGGGGGCTTGGGTGAAGCTTTCTTT	CASSATGGLGEAFF
few	TRBD2	TRBV6-5	TRBJ2-1	TGTGCCAGCAGTTACCGGGGTCTAGCGGAGGCTTACAATGAGCAGTTCTTC	CASSYRGLAEAYNEQFF
once	TRBD1	TRBV28	TRBJ1-3	TGTGCCAGCAGACCCCTGGACAGGGACGGAAACACCATATATTTT	CASRPLDRDGNTIYF
medium-sized	.	TRBV2	TRBJ1-6	TGTGCCAGCAGCGCCTATTCACCCCTCCACTTT	CASSAYSPLHF
.	.	TRBV7-2	TRBJ2-5	TGTGCCAGCAGCATAAAAGAGACCCAGTACTTC	CASSIKETQYF
.	TRBD2	TRBV2	TRBJ2-1	TGTGCCAGCAGTGGGGGGACTAGTCGGGTGGGTGAGCAGTTCTTC	CASSGGTSRVGEQFF
.	.	TRBV24-1	TRBJ2-3	TGTGCCACGGTGGTGTCCGGATTACATCCAACAGATACGCAGTATTTT	CATVVSGLHPTDTQYF
few	TRBD1	TRBV7-2	TRBJ1-4	TGTGCCAGCAGCCGCGGATCAGGGGGACGAGAAAAACTGTTTTTT	CASSRGSGGREKLFF